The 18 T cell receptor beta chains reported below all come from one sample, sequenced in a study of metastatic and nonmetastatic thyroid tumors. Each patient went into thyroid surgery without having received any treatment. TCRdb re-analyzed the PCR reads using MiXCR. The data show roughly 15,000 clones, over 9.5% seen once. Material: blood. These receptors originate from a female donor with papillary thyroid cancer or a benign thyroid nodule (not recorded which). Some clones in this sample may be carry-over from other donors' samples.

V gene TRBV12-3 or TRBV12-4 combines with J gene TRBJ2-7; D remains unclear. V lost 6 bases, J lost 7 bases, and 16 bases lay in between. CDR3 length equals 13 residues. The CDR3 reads CASSAGEPMEQYF. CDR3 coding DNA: TGTGCCAGCAGCGCAGGTGAGCCGATGGAGCAGTACTTC.

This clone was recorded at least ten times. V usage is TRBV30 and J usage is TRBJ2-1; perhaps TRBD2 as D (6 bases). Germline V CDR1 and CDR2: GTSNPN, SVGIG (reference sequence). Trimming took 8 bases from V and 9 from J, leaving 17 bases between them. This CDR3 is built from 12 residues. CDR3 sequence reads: CALLEVGLEQFF. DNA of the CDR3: TGTGCCCTACTAGAGGTGGGACTTGAGCAGTTCTTC. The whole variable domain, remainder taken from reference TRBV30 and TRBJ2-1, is SQTIHQWPATLVQPVGSPLSLECTVEGTSNPNLYWYRQAAGRGLQLLFYSVGIGQISSEVPQNLSASRPQDRQFILSSKKLLLSDSGFYLCALLEVGLEQFFGPGTRLTVL.

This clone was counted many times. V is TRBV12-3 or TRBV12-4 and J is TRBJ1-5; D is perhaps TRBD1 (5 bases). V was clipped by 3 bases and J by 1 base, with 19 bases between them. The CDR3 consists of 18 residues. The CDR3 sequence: CASSFGSGRATSNQPQHF. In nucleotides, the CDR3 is TGTGCCAGCAGTTTTGGGTCCGGCAGGGCGACGAGCAATCAGCCCCAGCATTTT.

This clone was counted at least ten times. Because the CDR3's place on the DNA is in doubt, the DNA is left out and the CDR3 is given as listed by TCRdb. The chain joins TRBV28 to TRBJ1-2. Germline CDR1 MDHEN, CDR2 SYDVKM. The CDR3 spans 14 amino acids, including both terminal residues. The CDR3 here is CASSTSGGGYGYTF.

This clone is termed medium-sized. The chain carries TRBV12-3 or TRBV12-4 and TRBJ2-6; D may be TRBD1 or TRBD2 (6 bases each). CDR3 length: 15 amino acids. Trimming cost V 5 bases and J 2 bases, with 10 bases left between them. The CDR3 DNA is TGTGCCAGCAGTATAAGGGGGGCTGGGGCCAACGTCCTGACTTTC. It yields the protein CASSIRGAGANVLTF.

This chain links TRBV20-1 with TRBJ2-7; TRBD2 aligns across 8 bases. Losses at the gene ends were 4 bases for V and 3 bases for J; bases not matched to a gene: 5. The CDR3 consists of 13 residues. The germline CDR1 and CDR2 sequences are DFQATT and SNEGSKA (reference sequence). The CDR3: CSAKQREHYEQYF. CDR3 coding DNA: TGCAGTGCTAAACAGCGGGAGCACTACGAGCAGTACTTC.

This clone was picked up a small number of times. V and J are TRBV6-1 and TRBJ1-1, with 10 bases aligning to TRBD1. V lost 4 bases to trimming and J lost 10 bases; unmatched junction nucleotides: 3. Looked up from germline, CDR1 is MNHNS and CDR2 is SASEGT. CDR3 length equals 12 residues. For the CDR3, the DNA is TGTGCCAGCAGTGGGACAGGGGGAGGAGCTTTCTTT. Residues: CASSGTGGGAFF.

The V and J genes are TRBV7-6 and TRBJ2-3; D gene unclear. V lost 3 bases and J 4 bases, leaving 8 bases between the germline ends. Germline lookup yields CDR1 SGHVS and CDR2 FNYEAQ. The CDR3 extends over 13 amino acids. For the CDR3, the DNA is TGTGCCAGCAGCTTCGATGGGGCAGATACGCAGTATTTT. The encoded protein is CASSFDGADTQYF.

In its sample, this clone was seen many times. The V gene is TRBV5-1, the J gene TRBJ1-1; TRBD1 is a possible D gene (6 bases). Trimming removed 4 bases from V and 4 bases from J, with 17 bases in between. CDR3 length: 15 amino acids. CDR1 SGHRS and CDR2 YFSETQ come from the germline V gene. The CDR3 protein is CASSPRRGLTTEAFF. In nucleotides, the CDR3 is TGCGCCAGCAGCCCCCGCAGGGGCCTGACCACTGAAGCTTTCTTT.

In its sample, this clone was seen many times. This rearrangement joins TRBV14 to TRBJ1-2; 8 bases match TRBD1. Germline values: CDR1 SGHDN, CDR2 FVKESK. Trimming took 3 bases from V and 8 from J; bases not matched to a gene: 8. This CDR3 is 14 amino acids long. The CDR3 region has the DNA TGTGCCAGCAGCCAGAAGGGACAGGAAGGAGGCTACACCTTC. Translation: CASSQKGQEGGYTF.

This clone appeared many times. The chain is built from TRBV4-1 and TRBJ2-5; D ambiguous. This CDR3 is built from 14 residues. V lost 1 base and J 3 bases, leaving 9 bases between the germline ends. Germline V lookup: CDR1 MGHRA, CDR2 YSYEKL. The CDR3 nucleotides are TGCGCCAGCAGCCAAGTTCTACTAAAAGAGACCCAGTACTTC. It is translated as CASSQVLLKETQYF.

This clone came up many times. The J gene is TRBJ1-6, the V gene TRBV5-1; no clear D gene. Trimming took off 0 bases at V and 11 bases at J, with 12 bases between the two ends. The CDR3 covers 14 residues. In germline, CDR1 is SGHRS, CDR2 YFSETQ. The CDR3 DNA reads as TGCGCCAGCAGCTTGGAAATTCGCGAGACACCCCTCCACTTT. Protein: CASSLEIRETPLHF. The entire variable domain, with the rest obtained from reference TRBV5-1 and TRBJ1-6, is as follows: KAGVTQTPRYLIKTRGQQVTLSCSPISGHRSVSWYQQTPGQGLQFLFEYFSETQRNKGNFPGRFSGRQFSNSRSEMNVSTLELGDSALYLCASSLEIRETPLHFGNGTRLTVT.

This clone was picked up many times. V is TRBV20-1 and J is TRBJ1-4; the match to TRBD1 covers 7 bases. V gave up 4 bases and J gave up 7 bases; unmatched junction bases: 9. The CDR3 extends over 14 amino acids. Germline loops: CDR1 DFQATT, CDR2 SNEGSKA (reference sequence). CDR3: CSAIPGAGGEKLFF. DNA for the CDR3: TGCAGTGCTATTCCGGGGGCAGGGGGTGAAAAACTGTTTTTT.

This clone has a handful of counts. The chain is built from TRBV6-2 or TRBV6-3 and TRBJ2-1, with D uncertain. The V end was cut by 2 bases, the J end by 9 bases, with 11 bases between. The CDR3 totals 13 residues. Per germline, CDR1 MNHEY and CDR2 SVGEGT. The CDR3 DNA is TGTGCCAGCAGTTACGGGCTCCTACTTGAGCAGTTCTTC. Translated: CASSYGLLLEQFF.

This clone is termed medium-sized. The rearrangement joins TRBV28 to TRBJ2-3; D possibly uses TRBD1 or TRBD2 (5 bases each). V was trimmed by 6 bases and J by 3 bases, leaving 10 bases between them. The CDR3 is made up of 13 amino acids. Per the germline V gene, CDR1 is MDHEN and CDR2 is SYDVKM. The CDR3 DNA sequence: TGTGCCAGCAGCCGATGGGGGACAGATACGCAGTATTTT. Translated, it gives CASSRWGTDTQYF. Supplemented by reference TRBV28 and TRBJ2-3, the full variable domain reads DVKVTQSSRYLVKRTGEKVFLECVQDMDHENMFWYRQDPGLGLRLIYFSYDVKMKEKGDIPEGYSVSREKKERFSLILESASTNQTSMYLCASSRWGTDTQYFGPGTRLTVL.

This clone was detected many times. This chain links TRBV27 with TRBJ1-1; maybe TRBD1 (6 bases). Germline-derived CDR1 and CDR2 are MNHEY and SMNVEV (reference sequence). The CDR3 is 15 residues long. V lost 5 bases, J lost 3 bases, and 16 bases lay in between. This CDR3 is CASSGIQGGDTEAFF. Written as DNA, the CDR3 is TGTGCCAGCAGTGGCATACAGGGAGGCGACACTGAAGCTTTCTTT.

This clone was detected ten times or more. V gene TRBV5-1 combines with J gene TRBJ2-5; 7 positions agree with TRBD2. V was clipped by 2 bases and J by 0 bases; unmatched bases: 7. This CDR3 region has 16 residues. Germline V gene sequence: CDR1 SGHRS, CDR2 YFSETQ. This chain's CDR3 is CASSLQPTSDQETQYF. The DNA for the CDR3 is TGCGCCAGCAGCTTACAACCCACTAGCGACCAAGAGACCCAGTACTTC. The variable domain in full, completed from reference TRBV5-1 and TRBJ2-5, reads KAGVTQTPRYLIKTRGQQVTLSCSPISGHRSVSWYQQTPGQGLQFLFEYFSETQRNKGNFPGRFSGRQFSNSRSEMNVSTLELGDSALYLCASSLQPTSDQETQYFGPGTRLLVL.

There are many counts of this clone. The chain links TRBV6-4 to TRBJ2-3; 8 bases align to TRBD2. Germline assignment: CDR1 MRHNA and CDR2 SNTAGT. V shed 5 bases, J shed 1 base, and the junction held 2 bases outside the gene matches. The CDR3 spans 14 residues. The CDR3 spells CASSTAGGTDTQYF. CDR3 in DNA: TGTGCCAGCAGTACAGCGGGGGGCACAGATACGCAGTATTTT.